These 6 T cell receptor beta chains share one sample of origin, sequenced in a study of T cells after somatic rescue of genetic block. Sequencing used immunoSEQ multiplex PCR; TCRdb keeps in-frame clones, though not all of them. The sample holds 45,000 to 55,000 clones, 96% seen once. Sequencing was carried out using peripheral blood mononuclear cells (PBMCs). Source of these receptors: a child less than two years old.

This clone turned up a few times. This rearrangement joins TRBV29-1 to TRBJ1-2; no firm D call. Germline CDR1 is SQVTM and CDR2 is ANQGSEA. The CDR3 sequence is 14 residues long. V was shortened by 6 bases and J by 1 base, with 15 bases between the two germline ends. CDR3 in amino acids: CSVNLWTSNYGYTF. CDR3 bases: TGCAGCGTCAATCTGTGGACTAGTAACTATGGCTACACCTTC.

Worth noting for this clone: Other DNA sequences from this sample encode an identical CDR3 as well. The chain uses TRBV4-3 and TRBJ2-7, with D unclear. Trimming cost V 1 base and J 2 bases, with 6 bases left between them. Looked up from germline, CDR1 is LGHNA and CDR2 is YSLEER. The CDR3 length is 13 residues. CDR3 in DNA: TGCGCCAGCAGCCAAGCCACTACCTACGAGCAGTACTTC. Amino acid sequence: CASSQATTYEQYF.

The chain employs TRBV5-6 and TRBJ1-5; D gene unclear. Deletions cut 0 bases from V and 1 base from J, with 2 bases between. The CDR3 has 13 amino acids. In germline, CDR1 is SGHDT, CDR2 YYEEEE. The CDR3 is CASSLGSNQPQHF. The CDR3 DNA is TGTGCCAGCAGCTTGGGAAGCAATCAGCCCCAGCATTTT.

The CDR3 reads CAWSILAGAYNEQFF. Written as DNA, the CDR3 is TGTGCCTGGAGTATCCTAGCGGGGGCCTACAATGAGCAGTTCTTC. This chain links TRBV30 with TRBJ2-1; 10 positions agree with TRBD2. The CDR3 loop spans 15 amino acids. With 2 bases clipped from V and 2 bases from J, the junction kept 3 bases outside the gene matches. The germline CDR1 and CDR2 sequences are GTSNPN and SVGIG (reference sequence).

The chain employs TRBV7-2 and TRBJ2-7; TRBD2 aligns across 10 bases. CDR3 length: 13 amino acids. V shed 4 bases, J shed 3 bases, and the junction held 0 bases outside the gene matches. Germline V lookup: CDR1 SGHTA, CDR2 FQGNSA. The CDR3 sequence is CASSSSGSYEQYF. CDR3 bases: TGTGCCAGCAGCTCTAGCGGGAGCTACGAGCAGTACTTC.

The chain links TRBV7-2 to TRBJ2-2; 8 positions match TRBD2. Germline assignment: CDR1 SGHTA and CDR2 FQGNSA. This CDR3 has 14 amino acids. J gave up 5 bases and V 5 bases, and 4 bases lay outside the gene matches. The CDR3 loop is CASSRLARTGELFF. The CDR3 nucleotides read TGTGCCAGCAGCCGACTAGCGAGAACCGGGGAGCTGTTTTTT.